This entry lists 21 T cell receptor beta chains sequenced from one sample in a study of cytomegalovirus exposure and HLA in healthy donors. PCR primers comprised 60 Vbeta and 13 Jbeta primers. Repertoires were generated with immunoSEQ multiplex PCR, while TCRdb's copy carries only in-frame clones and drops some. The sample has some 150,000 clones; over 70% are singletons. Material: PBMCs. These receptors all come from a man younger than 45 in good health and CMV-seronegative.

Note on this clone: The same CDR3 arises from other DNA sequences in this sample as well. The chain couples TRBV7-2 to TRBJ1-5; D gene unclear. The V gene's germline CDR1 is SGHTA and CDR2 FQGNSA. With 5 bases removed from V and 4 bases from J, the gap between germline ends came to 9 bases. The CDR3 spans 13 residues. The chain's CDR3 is CASSVRGNQPQHF. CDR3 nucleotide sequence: TGTGCCAGCAGCGTCCGGGGAAATCAGCCCCAGCATTTT.

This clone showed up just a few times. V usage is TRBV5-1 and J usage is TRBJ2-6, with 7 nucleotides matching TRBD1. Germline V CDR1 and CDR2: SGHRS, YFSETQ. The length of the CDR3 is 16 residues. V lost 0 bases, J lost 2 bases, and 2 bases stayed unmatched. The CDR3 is CASSLGQGAGANVLTF. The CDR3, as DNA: TGCGCCAGCAGCTTGGGGCAGGGGGCTGGGGCCAACGTCCTGACTTTC.

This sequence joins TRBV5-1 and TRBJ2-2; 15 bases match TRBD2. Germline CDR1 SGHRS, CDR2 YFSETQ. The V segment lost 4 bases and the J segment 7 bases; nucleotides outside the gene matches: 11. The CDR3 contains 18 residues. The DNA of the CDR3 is TGCGCCAGCAGCCCGATTCAGGGACTAGCGGGAGGCGGCGGGGAGCTGTTTTTT. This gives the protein CASSPIQGLAGGGGELFF.

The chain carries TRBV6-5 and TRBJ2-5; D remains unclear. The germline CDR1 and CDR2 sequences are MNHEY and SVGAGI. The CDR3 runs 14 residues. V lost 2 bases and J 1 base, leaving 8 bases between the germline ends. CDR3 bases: TGTGCCAGCAGTTACGAGGAAAGCCAAGAGACCCAGTACTTC. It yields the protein CASSYEESQETQYF.

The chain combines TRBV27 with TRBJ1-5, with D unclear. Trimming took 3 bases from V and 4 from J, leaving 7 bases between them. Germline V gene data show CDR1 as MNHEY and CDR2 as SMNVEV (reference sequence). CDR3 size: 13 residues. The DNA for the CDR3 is TGTGCCAGCAGTTTGCGGTTAAATCAGCCCCAGCATTTT. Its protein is CASSLRLNQPQHF.

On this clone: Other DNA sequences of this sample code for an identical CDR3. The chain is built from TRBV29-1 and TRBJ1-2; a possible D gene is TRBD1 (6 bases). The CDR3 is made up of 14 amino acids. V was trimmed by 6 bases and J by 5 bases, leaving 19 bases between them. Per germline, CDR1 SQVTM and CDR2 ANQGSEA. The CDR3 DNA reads TGCAGCGTCCGGGGGGCAGGGACGCCATATGGCTACACCTTC. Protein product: CSVRGAGTPYGYTF.

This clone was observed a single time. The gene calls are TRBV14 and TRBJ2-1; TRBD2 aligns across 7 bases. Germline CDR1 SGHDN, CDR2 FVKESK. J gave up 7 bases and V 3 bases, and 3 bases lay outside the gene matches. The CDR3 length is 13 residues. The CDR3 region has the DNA TGTGCCAGCAGCCACCTGGGGGGGAATGAGCAGTTCTTC. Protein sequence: CASSHLGGNEQFF.

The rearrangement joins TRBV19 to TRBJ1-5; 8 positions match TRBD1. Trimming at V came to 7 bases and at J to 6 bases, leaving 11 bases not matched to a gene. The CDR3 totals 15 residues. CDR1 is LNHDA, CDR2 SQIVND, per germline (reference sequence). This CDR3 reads CASTLTGAGGQPQHF. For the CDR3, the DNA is TGTGCCAGTACCCTGACAGGGGCCGGCGGTCAGCCCCAGCATTTT.

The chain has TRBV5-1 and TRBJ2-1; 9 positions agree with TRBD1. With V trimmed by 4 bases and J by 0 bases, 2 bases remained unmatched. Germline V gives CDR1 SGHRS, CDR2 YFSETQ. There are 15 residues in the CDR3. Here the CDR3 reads CASSPGQGSYNEQFF. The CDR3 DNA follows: TGCGCCAGCAGCCCGGGACAGGGCTCCTACAATGAGCAGTTCTTC. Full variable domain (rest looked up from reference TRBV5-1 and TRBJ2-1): KAGVTQTPRYLIKTRGQQVTLSCSPISGHRSVSWYQQTPGQGLQFLFEYFSETQRNKGNFPGRFSGRQFSNSRSEMNVSTLELGDSALYLCASSPGQGSYNEQFFGPGTRLTVL.

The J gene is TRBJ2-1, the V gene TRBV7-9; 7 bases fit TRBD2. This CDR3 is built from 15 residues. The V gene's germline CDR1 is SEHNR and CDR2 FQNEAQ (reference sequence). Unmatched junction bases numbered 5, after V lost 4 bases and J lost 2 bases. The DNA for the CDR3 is TGTGCCAGCAGCTGGGGCGGGGGAACCTACAATGAGCAGTTCTTC. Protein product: CASSWGGGTYNEQFF. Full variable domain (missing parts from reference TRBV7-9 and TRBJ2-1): DTGVSQNPRHKITKRGQNVTFRCDPISEHNRLYWYRQTLGQGPEFLTYFQNEAQLEKSRLLSDRFSAERPKGSFSTLEIQRTEQGDSAMYLCASSWGGGTYNEQFFGPGTRLTVL.

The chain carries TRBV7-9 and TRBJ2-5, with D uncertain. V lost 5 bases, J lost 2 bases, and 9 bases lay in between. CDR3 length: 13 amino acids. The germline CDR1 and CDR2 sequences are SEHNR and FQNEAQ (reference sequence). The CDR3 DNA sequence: TGTGCCAGCAGCGGCGAGGTACAAGAGACCCAGTACTTC. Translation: CASSGEVQETQYF.

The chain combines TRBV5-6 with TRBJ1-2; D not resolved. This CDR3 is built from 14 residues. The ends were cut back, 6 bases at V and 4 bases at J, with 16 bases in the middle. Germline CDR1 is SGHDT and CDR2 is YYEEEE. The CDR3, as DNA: TGTGCCAGCACCAGAGGAGAGCGGGCCTATGGCTACACCTTC. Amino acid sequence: CASTRGERAYGYTF.

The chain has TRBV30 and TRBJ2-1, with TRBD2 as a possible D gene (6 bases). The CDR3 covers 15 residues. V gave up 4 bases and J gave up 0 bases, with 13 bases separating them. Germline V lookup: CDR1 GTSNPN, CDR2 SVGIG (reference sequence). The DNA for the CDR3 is TGTGCCTGGAAGGGACTCAGGAACTCCTACAATGAGCAGTTCTTC. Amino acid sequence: CAWKGLRNSYNEQFF.

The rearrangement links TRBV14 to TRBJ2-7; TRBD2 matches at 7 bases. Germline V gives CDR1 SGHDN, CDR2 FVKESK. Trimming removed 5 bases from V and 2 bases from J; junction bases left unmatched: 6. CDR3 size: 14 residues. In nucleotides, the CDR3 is TGTGCCAGCAGCTCCAGCGGGGCCCCCTACGAGCAGTACTTC. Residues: CASSSSGAPYEQYF.

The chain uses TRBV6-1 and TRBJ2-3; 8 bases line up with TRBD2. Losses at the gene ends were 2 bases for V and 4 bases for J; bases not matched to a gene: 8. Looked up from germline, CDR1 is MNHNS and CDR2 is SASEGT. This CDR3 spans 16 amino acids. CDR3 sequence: CASSEFSGTFSDTQYF. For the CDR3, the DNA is TGTGCCAGCAGTGAATTTAGCGGGACGTTTTCAGATACGCAGTATTTT.

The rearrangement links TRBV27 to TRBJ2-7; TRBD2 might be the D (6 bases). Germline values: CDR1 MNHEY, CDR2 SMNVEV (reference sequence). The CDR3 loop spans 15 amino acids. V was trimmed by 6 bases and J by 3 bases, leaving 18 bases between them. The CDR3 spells CASSFLSPGGYEQYF. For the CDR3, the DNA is TGTGCCAGCAGCTTCCTTTCGCCCGGGGGCTACGAGCAGTACTTC.

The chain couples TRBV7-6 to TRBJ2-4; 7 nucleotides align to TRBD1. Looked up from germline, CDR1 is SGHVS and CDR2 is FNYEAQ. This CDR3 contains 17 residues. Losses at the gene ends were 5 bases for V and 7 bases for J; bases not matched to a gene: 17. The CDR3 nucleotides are TGTGCCAGCAGCCCCTATCCGACAGACAGGGTGAAGAACATTCAGTACTTC. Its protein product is CASSPYPTDRVKNIQYF.

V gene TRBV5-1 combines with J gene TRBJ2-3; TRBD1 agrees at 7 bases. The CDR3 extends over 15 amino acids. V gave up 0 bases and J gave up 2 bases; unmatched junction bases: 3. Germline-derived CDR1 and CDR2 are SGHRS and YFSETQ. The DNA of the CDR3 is TGCGCCAGCAGCTTGGGAGGGGGCTCCACAGATACGCAGTATTTT. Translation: CASSLGGGSTDTQYF. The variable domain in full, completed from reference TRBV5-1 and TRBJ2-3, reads KAGVTQTPRYLIKTRGQQVTLSCSPISGHRSVSWYQQTPGQGLQFLFEYFSETQRNKGNFPGRFSGRQFSNSRSEMNVSTLELGDSALYLCASSLGGGSTDTQYFGPGTRLTVL.

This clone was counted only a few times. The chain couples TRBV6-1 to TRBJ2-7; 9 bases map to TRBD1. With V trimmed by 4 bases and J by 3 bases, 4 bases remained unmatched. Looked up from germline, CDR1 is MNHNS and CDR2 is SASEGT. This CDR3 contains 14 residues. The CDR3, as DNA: TGTGCCAGCAGTGGAACAGGGGGCCTCTACGAGCAGTACTTC. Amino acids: CASSGTGGLYEQYF.

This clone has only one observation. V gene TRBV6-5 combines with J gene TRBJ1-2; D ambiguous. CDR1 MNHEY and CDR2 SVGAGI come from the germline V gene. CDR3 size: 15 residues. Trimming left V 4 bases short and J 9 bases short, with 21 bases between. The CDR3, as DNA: TGTGCCAGCAGTTCTTGGGCGGGGAATCTGTTTCGCTACACCTTC. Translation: CASSSWAGNLFRYTF.

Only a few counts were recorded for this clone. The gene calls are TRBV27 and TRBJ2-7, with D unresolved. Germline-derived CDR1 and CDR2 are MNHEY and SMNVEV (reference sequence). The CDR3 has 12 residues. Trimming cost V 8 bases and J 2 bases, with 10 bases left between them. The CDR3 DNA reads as TGTGCCAGCGCAGGTGCAGCCTACGAGCAGTACTTC. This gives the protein CASAGAAYEQYF.